Below are 14 T cell receptor beta chains sequenced from a single sample in a study of identical twins. TCRdb re-analysed the 5' RACE reads in MiXCR, keeping a single row per CDR3 protein. The table has some 730,000 distinct CDR3 sequences, approximately 18% seen once. These data were also filed under a second study, of T cells expressing NK-cell markers.

Sequenced material: PBMCs. The receptors come from a woman aged 18-30 years in good health.

CDR3 sequence: CASSWFRRSYEQYF. DNA for the CDR3: TGTGCCAGCAGCTGGTTCCGCCGGTCCTACGAGCAGTACTTC. This chain connects TRBV12-3 or TRBV12-4 to TRBJ2-7; D is uncertain. Between the trimmed V and J ends, which lost 6 bases and 1 base, there was a span of 13 bases. The CDR3 sequence is 14 residues long.

This clonotype was seen at least ten times. The chain employs TRBV20-1 and TRBJ1-4; 8 positions agree with TRBD1. The V segment lost 6 bases and the J segment 11 bases; nucleotides outside the gene matches: 8. The CDR3 length is 12 residues. Germline CDR1 reads DFQATT; CDR2 reads SNEGSKA (reference sequence). This chain's CDR3 is CSARPGGGKLFF. The CDR3 DNA follows: TGCAGTGCGAGGCCAGGGGGCGGGAAACTGTTTTTT.

The V call is TRBV29-1, the J call TRBJ1-2; D is undetermined. The CDR3 is 14 amino acids. Trimming pared 6 bases from V and 0 bases from J, leaving 14 bases between. Germline V gives CDR1 SQVTM, CDR2 ANQGSEA. CDR3 DNA sequence: TGCAGCGTCAAGGACCCATTAACTAACTATGGCTACACCTTC. Translating gives CSVKDPLTNYGYTF.

J is TRBJ2-3 and V is TRBV5-1; possibly TRBD2 for D (5 bases). CDR1 SGHRS and CDR2 YFSETQ come from the germline V gene. V dropped 3 bases and J dropped 4 bases, with 12 bases sitting between them. The CDR3 has 14 residues. DNA for the CDR3: TGCGCCAGCAGCTATATCCGAGGGTCAGATACGCAGTATTTT. Its translation is CASSYIRGSDTQYF.

In this sample, this clonotype turned up a few times. The CDR3 DNA follows: TGTGCCAGCAGCCCCCCCCTGACAGCGGGGGTCTACGAGCAGTACTTC. Protein: CASSPPLTAGVYEQYF. The gene calls are TRBV12-3 or TRBV12-4 and TRBJ2-7; 8 bases are shared with TRBD2. The CDR3 is made up of 16 amino acids. J was trimmed by 3 bases and V by 6 bases; bases with no gene match: 13.

This clonotype was seen a handful of times. This chain connects TRBV20-1 to TRBJ2-1, with D possibly TRBD2 on 5 matching bases. The CDR3 consists of 13 residues. The germline V gene has CDR1 DFQATT and CDR2 SNEGSKA (reference sequence). V was cut by 6 bases and J by 6 bases, with 15 bases left in between. CDR3 sequence reads: CSAPFRGFNEQFF. The CDR3 bases are TGCAGTGCCCCCTTCCGGGGTTTCAATGAGCAGTTCTTC.

A few counts support this clonotype. The chain carries TRBV21-1 and TRBJ2-7; TRBD1, the table's D call, lacks a check against the DNA. TRBV21-1 constitutes a pseudogene. The CDR3 consists of 14 residues. CDR3 DNA: TGTGCCAGCAGCAAGGACAGGGGTTACTACGAGCAGTACTTC. Its protein is CASSKDRGYYEQYF.

V usage is TRBV5-1 and J usage is TRBJ2-1; 14 nucleotides agree with TRBD2. Trimming cost V 4 bases and J 2 bases; bases outside gene matches: 11. Germline CDR1 reads SGHRS; CDR2 reads YFSETQ. This CDR3 spans 19 amino acids. CDR3 nucleotides: TGCGCCAGCAGCCTCAGACTAGCGGGGGGGCTCAGCACCTACAATGAGCAGTTCTTC. This encodes CASSLRLAGGLSTYNEQFF.

The rearrangement links TRBV6-5 to TRBJ2-7; the match to TRBD2 covers 7 bases. CDR1 and CDR2 from the germline V gene are MNHEY and SVGAGI. The CDR3 is 15 residues long. After removal of 7 bases from V and 3 bases from J, the junction contained 12 bases not matched to a gene. CDR3 loop: CASNSRLAEDYEQYF. CDR3 coding DNA: TGTGCCAGCAATTCCCGGCTAGCGGAAGACTACGAGCAGTACTTC.

The chain couples TRBV7-2 to TRBJ2-3, with TRBD2 matching 8 bases. Germline values: CDR1 SGHTA, CDR2 FQGNSA. CDR3 size: 16 residues. The V segment lost 3 bases and the J segment 4 bases; nucleotides outside the gene matches: 9. DNA for the CDR3: TGTGCCAGCAGCTTTAGCGGGACCCTTATGTCAGATACGCAGTATTTT. The encoded protein is CASSFSGTLMSDTQYF.

The rearrangement uses TRBV7-9 and TRBJ2-7; the D gene could be TRBD1 or TRBD2 (6 bases each). Germline V gene sequence: CDR1 SEHNR, CDR2 FQNEAQ (reference sequence). V lost 5 bases to trimming and J lost 2 bases, with 13 bases between them. There are 14 residues in the CDR3. The CDR3 here is CASSRERGPYEQYF. CDR3 coding DNA: TGTGCCAGCAGCCGAGAACGGGGGCCCTACGAGCAGTACTTC. The full variable domain, completed using reference TRBV7-9 and TRBJ2-7, is DTGVSQNPRHKITKRGQNVTFRCDPISEHNRLYWYRQTLGQGPEFLTYFQNEAQLEKSRLLSDRFSAERPKGSFSTLEIQRTEQGDSAMYLCASSRERGPYEQYFGPGTRLTVT.

The chain is built from TRBV4-2 and TRBJ2-7, with D perhaps assigned TRBD1 or TRBD2 (5 bases each). Germline CDR1 LGHNA, CDR2 YNFKEQ. There are 15 residues in the CDR3. V dropped 4 bases and J dropped 2 bases, with 15 bases sitting between them. CDR3 protein: CASSLRRDQTYEQYF. Here the CDR3 DNA reads TGTGCCAGCAGCCTGCGCCGGGACCAAACCTACGAGCAGTACTTC.

The chain links TRBV9 to TRBJ2-4; possibly TRBD1 or TRBD2 for D (5 bases each). V was cut by 2 bases and J by 0 bases, with 12 bases left in between. The length of the CDR3 is 16 residues. The germline CDR1 and CDR2 sequences are SGDLS and YYNGEE. The chain's CDR3 is CASSVLGDLAKNIQYF. In DNA form, the CDR3 reads TGTGCCAGCAGCGTTCTGGGGGATTTAGCCAAAAACATTCAGTACTTC.

This rearrangement joins TRBV28 to TRBJ1-1; D is perhaps TRBD1 (5 bases). Trimming removed 3 bases from V and 6 bases from J, with 11 bases in between. The germline V gene has CDR1 MDHEN and CDR2 SYDVKM. CDR3 size: 13 residues. The CDR3 reads CASSFTGAPEAFF. The CDR3 DNA is TGTGCCAGCAGTTTTACTGGGGCCCCTGAAGCTTTCTTT.